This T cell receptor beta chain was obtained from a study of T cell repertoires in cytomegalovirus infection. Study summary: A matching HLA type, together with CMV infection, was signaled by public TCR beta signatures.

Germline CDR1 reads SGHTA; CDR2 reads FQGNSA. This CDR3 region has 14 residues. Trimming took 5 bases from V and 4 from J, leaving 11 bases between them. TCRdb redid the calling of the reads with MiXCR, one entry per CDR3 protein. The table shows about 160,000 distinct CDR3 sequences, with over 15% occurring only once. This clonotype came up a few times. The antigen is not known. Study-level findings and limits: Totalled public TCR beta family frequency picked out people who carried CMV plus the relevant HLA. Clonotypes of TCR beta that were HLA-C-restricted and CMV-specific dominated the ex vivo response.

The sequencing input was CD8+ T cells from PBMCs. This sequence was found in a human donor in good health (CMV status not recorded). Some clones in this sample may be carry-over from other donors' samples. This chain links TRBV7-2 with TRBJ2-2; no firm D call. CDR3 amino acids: CASSPRSSTGELFF. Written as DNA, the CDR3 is TGTGCCAGCAGCCCCAGGTCTTCCACCGGGGAGCTGTTTTTT.